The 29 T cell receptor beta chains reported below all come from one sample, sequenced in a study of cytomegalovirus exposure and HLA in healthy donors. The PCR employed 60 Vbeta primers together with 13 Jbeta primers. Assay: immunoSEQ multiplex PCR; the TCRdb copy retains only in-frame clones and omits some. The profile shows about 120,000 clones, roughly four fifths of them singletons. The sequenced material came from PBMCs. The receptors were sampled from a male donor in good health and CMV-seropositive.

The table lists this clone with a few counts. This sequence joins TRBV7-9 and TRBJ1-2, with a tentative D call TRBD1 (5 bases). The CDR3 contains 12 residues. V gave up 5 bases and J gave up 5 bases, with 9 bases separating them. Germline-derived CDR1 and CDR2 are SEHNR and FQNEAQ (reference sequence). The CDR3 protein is CASSPQGYGYTF. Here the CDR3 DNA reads TGTGCCAGCAGCCCCCAGGGTTATGGCTACACCTTC.

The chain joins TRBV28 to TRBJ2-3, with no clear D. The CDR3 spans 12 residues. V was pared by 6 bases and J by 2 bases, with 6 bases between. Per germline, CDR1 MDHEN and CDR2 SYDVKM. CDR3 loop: CASSEITDTQYF. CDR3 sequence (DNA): TGTGCCAGCAGCGAGATCACAGATACGCAGTATTTT. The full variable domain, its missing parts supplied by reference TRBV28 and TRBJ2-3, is DVKVTQSSRYLVKRTGEKVFLECVQDMDHENMFWYRQDPGLGLRLIYFSYDVKMKEKGDIPEGYSVSREKKERFSLILESASTNQTSMYLCASSEITDTQYFGPGTRLTVL.

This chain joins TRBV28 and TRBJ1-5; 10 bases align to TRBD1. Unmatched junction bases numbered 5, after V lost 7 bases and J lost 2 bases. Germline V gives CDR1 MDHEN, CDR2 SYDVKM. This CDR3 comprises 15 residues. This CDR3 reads CASNDRGLGNQPQHF. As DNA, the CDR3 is TGTGCCAGCAACGACAGGGGGCTAGGCAATCAGCCCCAGCATTTT.

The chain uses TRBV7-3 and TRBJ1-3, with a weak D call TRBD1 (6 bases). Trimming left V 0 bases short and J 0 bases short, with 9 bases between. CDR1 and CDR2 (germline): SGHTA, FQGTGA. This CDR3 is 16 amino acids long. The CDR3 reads CASSLTGGNSGNTIYF. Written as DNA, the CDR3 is TGTGCCAGCAGCTTAACAGGGGGTAACTCTGGAAACACCATATATTTT.

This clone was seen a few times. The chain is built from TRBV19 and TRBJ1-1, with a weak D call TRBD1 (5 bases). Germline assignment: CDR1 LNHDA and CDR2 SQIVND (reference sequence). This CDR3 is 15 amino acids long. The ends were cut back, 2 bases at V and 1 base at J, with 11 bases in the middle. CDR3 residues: CASSISDGGNTEAFF. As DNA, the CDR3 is TGTGCCAGTAGTATATCGGACGGGGGGAACACTGAAGCTTTCTTT.

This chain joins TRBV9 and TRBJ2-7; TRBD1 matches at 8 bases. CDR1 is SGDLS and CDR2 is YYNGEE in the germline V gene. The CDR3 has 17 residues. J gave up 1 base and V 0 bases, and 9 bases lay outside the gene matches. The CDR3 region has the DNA TGTGCCAGCAGCGTAGGATCAGGGGGCGGGACTTCCTACGAGCAGTACTTC. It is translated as CASSVGSGGGTSYEQYF.

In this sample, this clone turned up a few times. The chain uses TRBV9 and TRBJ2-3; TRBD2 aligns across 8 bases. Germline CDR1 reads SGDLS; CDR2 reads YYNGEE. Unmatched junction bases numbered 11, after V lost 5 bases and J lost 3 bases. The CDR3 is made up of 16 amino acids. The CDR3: CASSPNSGSGTDTQYF. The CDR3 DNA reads TGTGCCAGCAGTCCCAACAGCGGGAGTGGGACAGATACGCAGTATTTT.

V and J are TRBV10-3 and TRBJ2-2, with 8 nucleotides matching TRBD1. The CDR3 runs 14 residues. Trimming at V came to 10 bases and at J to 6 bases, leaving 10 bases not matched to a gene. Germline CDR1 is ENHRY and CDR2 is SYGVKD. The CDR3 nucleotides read TGTGCCAGCCTTGGGACAGGTAGAGCCGGGGAGCTGTTTTTT. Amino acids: CASLGTGRAGELFF.

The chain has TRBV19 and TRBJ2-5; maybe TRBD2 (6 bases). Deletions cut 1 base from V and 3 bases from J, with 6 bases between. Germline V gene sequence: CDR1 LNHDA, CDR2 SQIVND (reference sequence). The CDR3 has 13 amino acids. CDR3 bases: TGTGCCAGTAGTATAGGGAGGGAAGAGACCCAGTACTTC. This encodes CASSIGREETQYF.

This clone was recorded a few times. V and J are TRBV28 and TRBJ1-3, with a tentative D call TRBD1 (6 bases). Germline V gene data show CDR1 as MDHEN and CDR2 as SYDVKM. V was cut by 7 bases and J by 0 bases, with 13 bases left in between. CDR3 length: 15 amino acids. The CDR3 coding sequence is TGTGCCAGCACCACCGGGACATACTCTGGAAACACCATATATTTT. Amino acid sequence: CASTTGTYSGNTIYF.

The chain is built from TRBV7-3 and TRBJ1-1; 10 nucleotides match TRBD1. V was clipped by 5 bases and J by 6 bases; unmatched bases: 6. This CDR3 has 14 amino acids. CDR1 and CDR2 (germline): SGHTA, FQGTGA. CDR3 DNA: TGTGCCAGCAGCCAAGGCGGGACAGGGGCTGAAGCTTTCTTT. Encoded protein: CASSQGGTGAEAFF.

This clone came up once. CDR3: CASSFFRTDTQYF. CDR3 coding DNA: TGTGCCAGCAGTTTCTTCCGCACAGATACGCAGTATTTT. The chain recombines TRBV27 with TRBJ2-3, with D unresolved. The ends were cut back, 3 bases at V and 1 base at J, with 5 bases in the middle. The CDR3 runs 13 residues. CDR1 and CDR2 from the germline V gene are MNHEY and SMNVEV (reference sequence).

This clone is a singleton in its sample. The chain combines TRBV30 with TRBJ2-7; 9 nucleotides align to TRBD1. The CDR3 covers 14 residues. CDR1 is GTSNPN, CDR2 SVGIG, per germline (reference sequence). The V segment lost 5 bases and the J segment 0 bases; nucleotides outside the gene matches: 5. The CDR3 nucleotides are TGTGCCTGGCTGGACAGGGGACTCTCCTACGAGCAGTACTTC. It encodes CAWLDRGLSYEQYF. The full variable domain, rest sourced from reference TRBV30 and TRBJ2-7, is SQTIHQWPATLVQPVGSPLSLECTVEGTSNPNLYWYRQAAGRGLQLLFYSVGIGQISSEVPQNLSASRPQDRQFILSSKKLLLSDSGFYLCAWLDRGLSYEQYFGPGTRLTVT.

CDR3: CASSLEGTGIGYTF. The CDR3 nucleotides read TGTGCCAGCAGCTTAGAAGGGACAGGGATTGGCTACACCTTC. The rearrangement links TRBV11-2 to TRBJ1-2; 9 bases agree with TRBD1. CDR3 length equals 14 residues. Germline assignment: CDR1 SGHAT and CDR2 FQNNGV. The trim removed 0 bases at V and 7 bases at J, leaving 3 bases unmatched.

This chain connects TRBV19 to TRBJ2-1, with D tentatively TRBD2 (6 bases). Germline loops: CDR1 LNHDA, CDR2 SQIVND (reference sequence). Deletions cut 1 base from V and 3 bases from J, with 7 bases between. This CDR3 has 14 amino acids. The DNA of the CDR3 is TGTGCCAGTAGTATAGTCGGGAGCTACAATGAGCAGTTCTTC. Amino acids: CASSIVGSYNEQFF.

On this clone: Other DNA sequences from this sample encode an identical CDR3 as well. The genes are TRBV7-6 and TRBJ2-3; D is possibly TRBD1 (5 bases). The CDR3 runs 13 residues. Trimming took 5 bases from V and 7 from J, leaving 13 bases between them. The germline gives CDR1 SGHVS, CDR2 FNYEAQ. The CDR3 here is CASSPPDSYTQYF. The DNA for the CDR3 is TGTGCCAGCAGCCCTCCCGACAGCTATACGCAGTATTTT. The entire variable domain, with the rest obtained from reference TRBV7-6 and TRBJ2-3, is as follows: GAGVSQSPRYKVTKRGQDVALRCDPISGHVSLYWYRQALGQGPEFLTYFNYEAQQDKSGLPNDRFSAERPEGSISTLTIQRTEQRDSAMYRCASSPPDSYTQYFGPGTRLTVL.

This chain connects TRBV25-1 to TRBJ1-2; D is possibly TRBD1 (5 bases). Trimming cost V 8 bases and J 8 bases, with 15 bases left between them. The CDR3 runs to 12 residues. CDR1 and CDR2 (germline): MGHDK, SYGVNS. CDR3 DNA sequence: TGTGCCAGCGGCAGCCAGGGCAGCGGCTACACCTTC. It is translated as CASGSQGSGYTF.

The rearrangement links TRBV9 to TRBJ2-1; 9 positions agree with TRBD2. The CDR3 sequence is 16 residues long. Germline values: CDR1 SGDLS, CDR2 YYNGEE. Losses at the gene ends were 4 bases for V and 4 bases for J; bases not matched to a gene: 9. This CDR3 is CASSPSGTSLYNEQFF. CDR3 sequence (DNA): TGTGCCAGCAGCCCCTCCGGGACTAGCCTATACAATGAGCAGTTCTTC. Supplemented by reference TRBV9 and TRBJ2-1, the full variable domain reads DSGVTQTPKHLITATGQRVTLRCSPRSGDLSVYWYQQSLDQGLQFLIQYYNGEERAKGNILERFSAQQFPDLHSELNLSSLELGDSALYFCASSPSGTSLYNEQFFGPGTRLTVL.

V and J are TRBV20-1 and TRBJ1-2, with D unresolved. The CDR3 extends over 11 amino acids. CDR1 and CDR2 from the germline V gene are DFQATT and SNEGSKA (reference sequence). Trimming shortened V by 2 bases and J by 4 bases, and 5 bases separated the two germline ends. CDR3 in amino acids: CSARWLYGYTF. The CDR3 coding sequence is TGCAGTGCTAGATGGCTCTATGGCTACACCTTC.

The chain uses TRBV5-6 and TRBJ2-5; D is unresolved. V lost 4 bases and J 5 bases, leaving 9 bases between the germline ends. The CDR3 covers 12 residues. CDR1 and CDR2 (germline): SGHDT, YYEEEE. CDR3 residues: CASSLVPETQYF. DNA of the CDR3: TGTGCCAGCAGCCTGGTCCCGGAGACCCAGTACTTC.

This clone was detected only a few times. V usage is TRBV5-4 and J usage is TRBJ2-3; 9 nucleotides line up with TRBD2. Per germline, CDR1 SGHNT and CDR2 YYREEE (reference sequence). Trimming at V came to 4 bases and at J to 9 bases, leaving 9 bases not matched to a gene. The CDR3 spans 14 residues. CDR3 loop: CASSQDEREVTQYF. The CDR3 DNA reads TGTGCCAGCAGCCAGGATGAGCGGGAGGTAACGCAGTATTTT.

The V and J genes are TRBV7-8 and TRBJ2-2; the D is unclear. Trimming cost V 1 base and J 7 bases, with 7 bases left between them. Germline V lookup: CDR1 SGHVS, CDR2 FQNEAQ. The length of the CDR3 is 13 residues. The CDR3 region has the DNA TGTGCCAGCAGCTTAGGCGGAAACGGGGAGCTGTTTTTT. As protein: CASSLGGNGELFF.

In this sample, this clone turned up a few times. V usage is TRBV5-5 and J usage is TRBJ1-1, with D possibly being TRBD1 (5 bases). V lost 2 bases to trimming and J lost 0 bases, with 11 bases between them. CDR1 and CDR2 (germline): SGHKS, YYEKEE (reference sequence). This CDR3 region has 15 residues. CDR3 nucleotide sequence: TGTGCCAGCAGCTTCATAAGGACATTGAACACTGAAGCTTTCTTT. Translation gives CASSFIRTLNTEAFF.

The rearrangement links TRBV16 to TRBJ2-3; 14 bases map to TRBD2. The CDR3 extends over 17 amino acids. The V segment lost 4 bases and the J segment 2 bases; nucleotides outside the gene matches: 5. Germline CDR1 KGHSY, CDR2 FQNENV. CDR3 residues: CASSPTSGRANTDTQYF. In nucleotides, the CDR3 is TGTGCCAGCAGCCCGACTAGCGGGAGGGCGAACACAGATACGCAGTATTTT.

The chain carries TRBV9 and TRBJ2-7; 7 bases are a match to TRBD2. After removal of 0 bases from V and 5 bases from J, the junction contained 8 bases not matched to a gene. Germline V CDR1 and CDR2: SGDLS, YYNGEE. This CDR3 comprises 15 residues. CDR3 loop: CASSVGGGSLDEQYF. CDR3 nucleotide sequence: TGTGCCAGCAGCGTAGGGGGCGGGAGTTTAGACGAGCAGTACTTC.

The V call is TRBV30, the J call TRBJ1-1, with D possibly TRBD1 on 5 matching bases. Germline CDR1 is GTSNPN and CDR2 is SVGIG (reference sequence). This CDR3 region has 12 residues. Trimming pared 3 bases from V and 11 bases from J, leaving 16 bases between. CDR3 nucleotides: TGTGCCTGGAGGGAGCCAGGGAAGGACGCTTTCTTT. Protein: CAWREPGKDAFF.

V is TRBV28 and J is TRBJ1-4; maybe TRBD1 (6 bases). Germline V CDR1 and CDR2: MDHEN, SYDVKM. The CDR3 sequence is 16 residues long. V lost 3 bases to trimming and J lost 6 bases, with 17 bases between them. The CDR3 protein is CASSFHRQDRDEKLFF. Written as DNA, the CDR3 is TGTGCCAGCAGTTTCCACAGACAGGATCGGGATGAAAAACTGTTTTTT.

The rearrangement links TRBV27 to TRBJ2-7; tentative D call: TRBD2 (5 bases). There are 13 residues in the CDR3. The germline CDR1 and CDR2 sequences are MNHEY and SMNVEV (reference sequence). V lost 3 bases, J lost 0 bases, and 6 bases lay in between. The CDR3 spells CASSFTSSYEQYF. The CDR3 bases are TGTGCCAGCAGTTTTACTAGCTCCTACGAGCAGTACTTC.

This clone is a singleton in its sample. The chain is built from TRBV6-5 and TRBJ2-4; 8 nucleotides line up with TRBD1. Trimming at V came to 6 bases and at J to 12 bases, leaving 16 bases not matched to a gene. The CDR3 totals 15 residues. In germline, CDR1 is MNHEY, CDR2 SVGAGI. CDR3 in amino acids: CASSARARTGFSQYF. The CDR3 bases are TGTGCCAGCAGCGCACGTGCACGGACAGGGTTTAGTCAGTACTTC.